These T cell receptor beta chains were read from a single sample in a study of cytomegalovirus exposure and HLA in healthy donors. Only in-frame clones appear in the TCRdb table, and some are missing; sequencing was by immunoSEQ multiplex PCR. In the table there are about 190,000 clones, 60% to 80% of which are singletons. Sample: PBMCs. The source of these receptors is a young woman in good health and CMV-seropositive. Each CDR3 is given without its conserved first and last residue. The D gene is left open where the match is weak.

TRBV7-3,.,11,ASSLKGRGEQF
TRBV7-3,TRBD2,13,ASSRGRETLKEQF
TRBV30,TRBD1,12,AWSVGTVTLDYT
TRBV5-1,.,12,ASSEGGENYGYT
TRBV15,.,14,ATSREPGTSPRIQY
TRBV5-1,TRBD2,15,ASSLVPSGGSWDTQY
TRBV7-2,.,12,ASSVGRANSPLH
TRBV5-4,TRBD2,15,ASSFPRGRGGDNEQF
TRBV14,.,11,ASSQYQYGELF
TRBV4-1,TRBD2,13,ASSQVGLAGRDQY
TRBV7-9,TRBD1,14,ASSVPGTANTGELF
TRBV28,.,9,ASSFLSGAF
TRBV5-1,.,11,ASSLGYSYEQY
TRBV6-1,.,14,ASSKGQRGRGTEAF
TRBV6-5,TRBD1,13,ASSGPTGGQETQY
TRBV7-3,.,14,ASSPAPTGLIETQY
TRBV19,TRBD1,13,ASRAGGVLNQPQH
TRBV28,.,15,ASSPTTYKDVYYGYT
TRBV15,TRBD2,16,ATSRGASGAGGGETQY
TRBV7-2,.,15,ASSLDQRSLPYNEQF
TRBV11-2,TRBD1,12,ASSPRGQGNTIY
TRBV5-3,.,15,ARIFEPGQGLTYEQY
TRBV28,.,13,ASSRSAAPRNTIY
TRBV5-1,TRBD2,14,ASSLGASGGSDTQY
TRBV5-1,.,14,ASSSGDTGSPTEQY
TRBV2,.,9,ASSEQGWQY
TRBV5-1,.,13,ASSLGTGNYNEQF